The rows below give T cell receptor beta chains drawn from one sample of a study of Graves' ophthalmopathy and Graves' hyperthyroidism. TCRdb recomputed calls from the multiplex PCR reads with MiXCR, one row per CDR3 protein. The sample lists just over 600,000 distinct CDR3 sequences, about a fifth occurring once. What was sequenced was peripheral blood. These receptors all stem from a woman between 18 and 29 years old with stable Graves' hyperthyroidism. Some clones in this sample may be carry-over from other donors' samples. Each CDR3 is given with its conserved first and last residue. Fields, in order: CDR3 DNA, CDR3 protein, D gene, J gene, V gene, clone size. The D gene is left open where the match is weak. The size entry is marked missing in some rows and otherwise reads once, few, many or a size class.

CDR3 DNA: TGTGCCAGCAGATGGCAGGGAGGCAATCAGCCCCAGCATTTT; CDR3 protein: CASRWQGGNQPQHF; D gene: NA; J gene: TRBJ1-5; V gene: TRBV6-1; clone size: many
CDR3 DNA: TGTGCCAGTGGGAAGACAGGGGTGAACACTGAAGCTTTCTTT; CDR3 protein: CASGKTGVNTEAFF; D gene: TRBD1; J gene: TRBJ1-1; V gene: TRBV19; clone size: NA
CDR3 DNA: TGTGCCAGCAGCAGAGGAAGGACAGGGAGAAACAATCAGCCCCAGCATTTT; CDR3 protein: CASSRGRTGRNNQPQHF; D gene: TRBD1; J gene: TRBJ1-5; V gene: TRBV12-3/TRBV12-4; clone size: many
CDR3 DNA: TGTGCCAGCAGTAGGACGGACGGTGGGGACATTAAGTACTTC; CDR3 protein: CASSRTDGGDIKYF; D gene: NA; J gene: TRBJ2-4; V gene: TRBV2; clone size: many
CDR3 DNA: TGTGCCAGTAGTACCCTTGTGGTCTACGGACAGGGGGCCGGGGAGCTGTTTTTT; CDR3 protein: CASSTLVVYGQGAGELFF; D gene: TRBD1; J gene: TRBJ2-2; V gene: TRBV19; clone size: many
CDR3 DNA: TGCAGCGTATCCGTCGGGGTCAGGGCTGGCTACACCTTC; CDR3 protein: CSVSVGVRAGYTF; D gene: NA; J gene: TRBJ1-2; V gene: TRBV29-1; clone size: many
CDR3 DNA: TGTGCCACCCGGGACACCCAAAACGAGCAGTTCTTC; CDR3 protein: CATRDTQNEQFF; D gene: NA; J gene: TRBJ2-1; V gene: TRBV24-1; clone size: NA
CDR3 DNA: TGTGCCAGCAGTGATGGGGGTCTAGCGATAGAGACCCAGTACTTC; CDR3 protein: CASSDGGLAIETQYF; D gene: NA; J gene: TRBJ2-5; V gene: TRBV6-1; clone size: many
CDR3 DNA: TGCAGCGTTGGGACGACAGGGATAAACTACGAGCAGTACTTC; CDR3 protein: CSVGTTGINYEQYF; D gene: TRBD1; J gene: TRBJ2-7; V gene: TRBV29-1; clone size: many
CDR3 DNA: TGTGCCTGGAGCGATAACTATGGCTACACCTTC; CDR3 protein: CAWSDNYGYTF; D gene: NA; J gene: TRBJ1-2; V gene: TRBV6-2/TRBV6-3; clone size: few
CDR3 DNA: TGTGCCAGCACGCAGGGGGCGGGTCAGCCCCAGCATTTT; CDR3 protein: CASTQGAGQPQHF; D gene: TRBD1; J gene: TRBJ1-5; V gene: TRBV2; clone size: many
CDR3 DNA: TGTGCCAGCAGGGACAGGGTTTGGACTGAAGCTTTCTTT; CDR3 protein: CASRDRVWTEAFF; D gene: TRBD1; J gene: TRBJ1-1; V gene: TRBV6-1; clone size: NA
CDR3 DNA: TGTGCCAGCAGTCCCGGGGAGGTCTCCTACAATGAGCAGTTCTTC; CDR3 protein: CASSPGEVSYNEQFF; D gene: NA; J gene: TRBJ2-1; V gene: TRBV28; clone size: NA
CDR3 DNA: TGTGCCAGCACCCTCGCGGGGCATGGCTACACCTTC; CDR3 protein: CASTLAGHGYTF; D gene: NA; J gene: TRBJ1-2; V gene: TRBV28; clone size: few
CDR3 DNA: TGTGCCAGCGTGACTAGCGGGACTTCCTACGAGGAGTACTTC; CDR3 protein: CASVTSGTSYEEYF; D gene: TRBD2; J gene: TRBJ2-7; V gene: TRBV25-1; clone size: NA
CDR3 DNA: TGCAGTGCAAAACGGGGAACGAACACTGAAGCTTTCTTT; CDR3 protein: CSAKRGTNTEAFF; D gene: NA; J gene: TRBJ1-1; V gene: TRBV20-1; clone size: many
CDR3 DNA: TGTGCCAGCAGTGAACCGGGACAGGGGGTATCCTACGAGCAGTACTTC; CDR3 protein: CASSEPGQGVSYEQYF; D gene: TRBD1; J gene: TRBJ2-7; V gene: TRBV2; clone size: many
CDR3 DNA: TGTGCCAGCAGTTTCAGGGGTTTTGGGGAGCTGTTTTTT; CDR3 protein: CASSFRGFGELFF; D gene: NA; J gene: TRBJ2-2; V gene: TRBV12-3/TRBV12-4; clone size: NA
CDR3 DNA: TGCAGTGCCAGGACAGGGGGCGACCAGCCCCAGCATTTT; CDR3 protein: CSARTGGDQPQHF; D gene: TRBD1; J gene: TRBJ1-5; V gene: TRBV20-1; clone size: many
CDR3 DNA: TGCAGCGTGACGTATGGACCGCAATACGAGCAGTACTTC; CDR3 protein: CSVTYGPQYEQYF; D gene: NA; J gene: TRBJ2-7; V gene: TRBV29-1; clone size: many
CDR3 DNA: TGTGCCAGCGCAGATGTAGGGACAGGGGCTATTTACACCGGGGAGCTGTTTTTT; CDR3 protein: CASADVGTGAIYTGELFF; D gene: TRBD1; J gene: TRBJ2-2; V gene: TRBV2; clone size: few
CDR3 DNA: TGCAGTGCTAGTGAGGCAGGGGGCGGCCTCGGGGAGCTGTTTTTT; CDR3 protein: CSASEAGGGLGELFF; D gene: TRBD1; J gene: TRBJ2-2; V gene: TRBV20-1; clone size: NA
CDR3 DNA: TGTGCCAGCAGCCTACATCGGGACAGGGGCGGCAATCAGCCCCAGCATTTT; CDR3 protein: CASSLHRDRGGNQPQHF; D gene: TRBD1; J gene: TRBJ1-5; V gene: TRBV6-1; clone size: few
CDR3 DNA: TGTGCCAGCAGTCCGGCACAGGGGTCCAAAAACATTCAGTACTTC; CDR3 protein: CASSPAQGSKNIQYF; D gene: TRBD1; J gene: TRBJ2-4; V gene: TRBV28; clone size: few
CDR3 DNA: TGTGCCAGCAGCGGGACAGGGTCCTTTTTCTCCTACGAGCAGTACTTC; CDR3 protein: CASSGTGSFFSYEQYF; D gene: TRBD1; J gene: TRBJ2-7; V gene: TRBV6-1; clone size: many
CDR3 DNA: TGTGCCAGCATCCCGGACAGGGGAGCCTACGAGCAGTACTTC; CDR3 protein: CASIPDRGAYEQYF; D gene: TRBD1; J gene: TRBJ2-7; V gene: TRBV25-1; clone size: many
CDR3 DNA: TGTGCCAGCAATCCAAGGGCGTCCGGGGAGCTGTTTTTT; CDR3 protein: CASNPRASGELFF; D gene: NA; J gene: TRBJ2-2; V gene: TRBV12-3/TRBV12-4; clone size: many
CDR3 DNA: TGTGCCAGCAGCTTAGCCGGGGGGGCGACCTACGAGCAGTACTTC; CDR3 protein: CASSLAGGATYEQYF; D gene: TRBD2; J gene: TRBJ2-7; V gene: TRBV7-9; clone size: few
CDR3 DNA: TGTGCCAGCAGTTCAGCATGGGGGCAGTACTTC; CDR3 protein: CASSSAWGQYF; D gene: NA; J gene: TRBJ2-7; V gene: TRBV27; clone size: few
CDR3 DNA: TGCGCCAGCAGCTTTGAAGGGGACGAGACCCAGTACTTC; CDR3 protein: CASSFEGDETQYF; D gene: NA; J gene: TRBJ2-5; V gene: TRBV5-1; clone size: NA
CDR3 DNA: TGTGCCTGGAGTGGGGGGGGGACCGTCTCTGGGGCCAACGTCCTGACTTTC; CDR3 protein: CAWSGGGTVSGANVLTF; D gene: TRBD2; J gene: TRBJ2-6; V gene: TRBV30; clone size: many
CDR3 DNA: TGTGCCAGCAACGTAGGGGTTCAGGCTTTCTTT; CDR3 protein: CASNVGVQAFF; D gene: NA; J gene: TRBJ1-1; V gene: TRBV12-3/TRBV12-4; clone size: few
CDR3 DNA: TGCAGCGTTGGACCACGGGACAGGGGTTTCTACGAGCAGTACTTC; CDR3 protein: CSVGPRDRGFYEQYF; D gene: TRBD1; J gene: TRBJ2-7; V gene: TRBV29-1; clone size: many
CDR3 DNA: TGCAGTCCGGGGCCCGACAGGACCTCCTACGAGCAGTACTTC; CDR3 protein: CSPGPDRTSYEQYF; D gene: NA; J gene: TRBJ2-7; V gene: TRBV20-1; clone size: many
CDR3 DNA: TGTGCCAGCAGGGATACAGGGGGGTACCAAGAGACCCAGTACTTC; CDR3 protein: CASRDTGGYQETQYF; D gene: TRBD1; J gene: TRBJ2-5; V gene: TRBV6-2/TRBV6-3; clone size: few
CDR3 DNA: TGTGCCACCAGTGATGAGATCGGTCCGAAGGCCGGGGAGCTGTTTTTT; CDR3 protein: CATSDEIGPKAGELFF; D gene: NA; J gene: TRBJ2-2; V gene: TRBV24-1; clone size: many
CDR3 DNA: TGTGCCAGCAGTTTTAGGGGAACGGGGGAGACCCAGTACTTC; CDR3 protein: CASSFRGTGETQYF; D gene: NA; J gene: TRBJ2-5; V gene: TRBV12-3/TRBV12-4; clone size: NA
CDR3 DNA: TGTGCCAGCAGTAGAATCCCGGGACAGGGTGGCGAGCAGTACTTC; CDR3 protein: CASSRIPGQGGEQYF; D gene: TRBD1; J gene: TRBJ2-7; V gene: TRBV6-1; clone size: few
CDR3 DNA: TGTGCCAGCAGTCGTCTGGGACAGTCCAAAAACATTCAGTACTTC; CDR3 protein: CASSRLGQSKNIQYF; D gene: TRBD1; J gene: TRBJ2-4; V gene: TRBV12-3/TRBV12-4; clone size: many
CDR3 DNA: TGTGCCAGCACCAGGGACAACACCCAAGAGACCCAGTACTTC; CDR3 protein: CASTRDNTQETQYF; D gene: NA; J gene: TRBJ2-5; V gene: TRBV5-5; clone size: few
CDR3 DNA: TGTGCCACCAGCATCGGACCTCGGGCCTACGAGCAGTACTTC; CDR3 protein: CATSIGPRAYEQYF; D gene: NA; J gene: TRBJ2-7; V gene: TRBV15; clone size: many
CDR3 DNA: TGTGCCTGGAGCCCGACAGGGGCCTATGGCTACACCTTC; CDR3 protein: CAWSPTGAYGYTF; D gene: TRBD1; J gene: TRBJ1-2; V gene: TRBV30; clone size: many
CDR3 DNA: TGTGCCATCACCCCGACAGGGGGCTACGAGCAGTACTTC; CDR3 protein: CAITPTGGYEQYF; D gene: TRBD1; J gene: TRBJ2-7; V gene: TRBV10-3; clone size: many
CDR3 DNA: TGCGCCAGCAGCCAAAAACCAACCGGGACATTAGGAAACACCATATATTTT; CDR3 protein: CASSQKPTGTLGNTIYF; D gene: NA; J gene: TRBJ1-3; V gene: TRBV4-1; clone size: NA
CDR3 DNA: TGTGCCAGCAGCCAAGCGGGACAGGGAGACCAAAAAGCTTTCTTT; CDR3 protein: CASSQAGQGDQKAFF; D gene: TRBD1; J gene: TRBJ1-1; V gene: TRBV3-1; clone size: NA
CDR3 DNA: TGTGCCATCAGTGAGGCCCGGACAGCAGACTATGGCTACACCTTC; CDR3 protein: CAISEARTADYGYTF; D gene: NA; J gene: TRBJ1-2; V gene: TRBV10-3; clone size: NA
CDR3 DNA: TGCGCCAGCAGCCAGGCTGTGACGAGGGTCTATAATTCACACCTCCACTTT; CDR3 protein: CASSQAVTRVYNSHLHF; D gene: NA; J gene: TRBJ1-6; V gene: TRBV4-1; clone size: NA
CDR3 DNA: TGTGCCAGCAGCGCCAGTCGTGGTGGACAGGTTGGCTATGGCTACACCTTC; CDR3 protein: CASSASRGGQVGYGYTF; D gene: TRBD1; J gene: TRBJ1-2; V gene: TRBV9; clone size: NA